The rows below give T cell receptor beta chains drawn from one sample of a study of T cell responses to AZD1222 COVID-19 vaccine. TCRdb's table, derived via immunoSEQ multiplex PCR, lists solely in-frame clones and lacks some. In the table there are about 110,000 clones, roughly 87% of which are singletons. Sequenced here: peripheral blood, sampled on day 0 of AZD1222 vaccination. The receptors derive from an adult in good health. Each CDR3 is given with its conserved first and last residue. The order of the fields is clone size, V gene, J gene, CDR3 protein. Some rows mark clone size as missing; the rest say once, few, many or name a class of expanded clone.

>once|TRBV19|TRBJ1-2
CASSIRQGSQLSLGYTF
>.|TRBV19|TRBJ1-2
CASSIRADSYGYTF
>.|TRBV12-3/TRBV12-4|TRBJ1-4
CASSGLTNEKLFF
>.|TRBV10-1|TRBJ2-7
CASSDSLAGGYEQYF
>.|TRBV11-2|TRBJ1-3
CASSPITTKTTGNTIYF
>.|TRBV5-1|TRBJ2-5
CASSFQGARETQYF
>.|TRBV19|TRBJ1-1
CASSSEPGHLSKAFF
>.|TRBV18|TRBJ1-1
CASSPSGSYTEAFF
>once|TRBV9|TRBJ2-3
CASSVEGTRDTQYF
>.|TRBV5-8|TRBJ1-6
CASSPNEMTESSYNSPLHF
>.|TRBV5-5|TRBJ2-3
CASSLSGGATDTQYF
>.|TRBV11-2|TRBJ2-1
CASSLDVRFPGQGSYNEQFF
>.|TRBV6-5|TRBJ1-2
CASSEGTGDYGYTF
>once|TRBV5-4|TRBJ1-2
CASSLGGTTNYGYTF
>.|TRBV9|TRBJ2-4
CASGPTGTKNIQYF
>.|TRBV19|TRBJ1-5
CASSIGQLEVYQPQHF
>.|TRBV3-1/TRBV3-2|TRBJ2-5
CASSQGSGTSKETQYF
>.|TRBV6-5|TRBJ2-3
CASSSSRPPGTDTQYF
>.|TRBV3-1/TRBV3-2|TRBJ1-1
CASSQDLEVQTEAFF
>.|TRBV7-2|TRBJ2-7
CASSPNGLAGLF
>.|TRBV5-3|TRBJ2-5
CARSLYPGSETQYF
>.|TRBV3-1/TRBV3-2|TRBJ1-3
CASSRQGARGRNTIYF
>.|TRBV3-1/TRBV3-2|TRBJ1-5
CASSQSSNQPQHF
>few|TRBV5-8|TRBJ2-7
CASGYEQYF
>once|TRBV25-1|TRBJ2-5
CASSEHSGESQETQYF
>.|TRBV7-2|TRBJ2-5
CASSFDGGFPRAQYF
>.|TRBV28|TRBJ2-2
CASSLATAGQFPGELFF
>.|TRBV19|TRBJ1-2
CAPGQENYGYTF
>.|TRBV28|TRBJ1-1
CASSPRTGTNTEAFF
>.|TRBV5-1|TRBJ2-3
CASSSSGTGPDTQYF
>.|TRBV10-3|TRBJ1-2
CAISRGQGSYGYTF
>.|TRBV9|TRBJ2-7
CASSVEPGLDYEQYF
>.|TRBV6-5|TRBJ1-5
CASSYSPGVSNQPQHF
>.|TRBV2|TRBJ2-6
CATRQGSSGANVLTF
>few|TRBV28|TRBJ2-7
CASRPQGAVEQYF
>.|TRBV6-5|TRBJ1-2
CASRGAQSNYGYTF
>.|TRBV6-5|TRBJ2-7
CASSLAGDSEQYF
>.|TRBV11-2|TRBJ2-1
CASSSDRGAYNEQFF
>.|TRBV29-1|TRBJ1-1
CSVEEVPGSTEAFF
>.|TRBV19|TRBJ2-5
CASSTRDRGLKPTQYF
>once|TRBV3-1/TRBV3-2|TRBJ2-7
CASSQAHEQYF
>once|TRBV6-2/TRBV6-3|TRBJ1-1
CASSYPSTGQGSLTEAFF
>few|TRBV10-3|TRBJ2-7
CAITGTGSSYEQYF
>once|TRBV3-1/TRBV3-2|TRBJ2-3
CASSQDTDTQYF
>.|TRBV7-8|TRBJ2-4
CASSPRRGLDIGNIQYF
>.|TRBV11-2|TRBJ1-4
CASSFAGVAEKLFF
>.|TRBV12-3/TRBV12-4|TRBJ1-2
CASSGANYGYTF
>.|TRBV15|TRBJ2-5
CATSRDPYQETQYF
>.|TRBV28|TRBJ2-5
CASSPAGDSGETQYF
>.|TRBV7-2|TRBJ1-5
CASSLEIQGGVNQPQHF
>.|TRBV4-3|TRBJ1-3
CASSQGFGQGIVNTIYF
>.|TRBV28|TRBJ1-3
CASTTPGHVSGNTIYF
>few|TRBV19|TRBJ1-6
CASSPGQGGSPLHF
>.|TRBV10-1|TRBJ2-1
CASSETSGDYNEQFF
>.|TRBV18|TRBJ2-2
CASSPRMTSREGGELFF